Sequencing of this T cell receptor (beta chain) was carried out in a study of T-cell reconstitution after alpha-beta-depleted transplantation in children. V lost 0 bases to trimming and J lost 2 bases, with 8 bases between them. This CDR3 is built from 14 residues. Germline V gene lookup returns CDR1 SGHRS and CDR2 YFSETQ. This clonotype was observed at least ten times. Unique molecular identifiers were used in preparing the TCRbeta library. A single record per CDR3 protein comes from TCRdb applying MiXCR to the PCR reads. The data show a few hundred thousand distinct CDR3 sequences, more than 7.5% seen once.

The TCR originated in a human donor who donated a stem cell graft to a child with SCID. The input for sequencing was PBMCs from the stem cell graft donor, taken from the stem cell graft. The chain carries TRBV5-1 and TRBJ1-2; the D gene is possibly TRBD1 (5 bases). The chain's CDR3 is CASSLGPGNYGYTF. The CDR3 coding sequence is TGCGCCAGCAGCTTGGGTCCAGGGAACTATGGCTACACCTTC.